These T cell receptor beta chains were read from a single sample in a study of cytomegalovirus exposure and HLA in healthy donors. This table comes from immunoSEQ multiplex PCR, and its TCRdb copy is limited to in-frame clones, with some not included. Here the sample spans about 160,000 clones, under 90% being singletons. Input material: PBMCs. All receptors come from a man aged 30-40 years in good health and CMV-seronegative. Both conserved end residues are part of each CDR3. The D gene is left open where the match is weak. A clone size is listed for some rows: how often the clone was seen (once, few, many), or a class if it is expanded.

CDR3aa: CASSARDRRAEAFF; CDR3nt: TGTGCCAGTAGTGCACGGGACAGGCGAGCTGAAGCTTTCTTT; abundance: once; len: 14; v_gene: TRBV19; d_gene: TRBD1; j_gene: TRBJ1-1
CDR3aa: CASSRRGLGEYEQYF; CDR3nt: TGTGCCAGCAGCCGTCGTGGTCTTGGGGAGTACGAGCAGTACTTC; abundance: .; len: 15; v_gene: TRBV9; d_gene: .; j_gene: TRBJ2-7
CDR3aa: CASSGDSAYQETQYF; CDR3nt: TGTGCCAGCAGCGGGGACAGCGCCTACCAAGAGACCCAGTACTTC; abundance: .; len: 15; v_gene: TRBV5-4; d_gene: TRBD1; j_gene: TRBJ2-5
CDR3aa: CASTRTGNEDNEQFF; CDR3nt: TGTGCCAGCACCCGAACCGGGAACGAGGACAATGAGCAGTTCTTC; abundance: .; len: 15; v_gene: TRBV9; d_gene: .; j_gene: TRBJ2-1
CDR3aa: CASSLRAGGLGEQYF; CDR3nt: TGTGCCAGCAGTTTGCGGGCCGGAGGGTTGGGTGAGCAGTACTTC; abundance: .; len: 15; v_gene: TRBV27; d_gene: .; j_gene: TRBJ2-7
CDR3aa: CASIRTRSGANVLTF; CDR3nt: TGTGCCAGCATCCGGACTAGAAGTGGGGCCAACGTCCTGACTTTC; abundance: .; len: 15; v_gene: TRBV28; d_gene: TRBD2; j_gene: TRBJ2-6
CDR3aa: CASSLEADITAGELFF; CDR3nt: TGCGCCAGCAGCTTGGAGGCAGACATAACCGCCGGGGAGCTGTTTTTT; abundance: .; len: 16; v_gene: TRBV5-1; d_gene: .; j_gene: TRBJ2-2
CDR3aa: CASSLSGGHYEQYF; CDR3nt: TGTGCCAGCAGTTTATCGGGAGGGCACTACGAGCAGTACTTC; abundance: .; len: 14; v_gene: TRBV27; d_gene: TRBD2; j_gene: TRBJ2-7
CDR3aa: CASSYGGYNQPQHF; CDR3nt: TGTGCCAGCAGTTACGGCGGATACAATCAGCCCCAGCATTTT; abundance: .; len: 14; v_gene: TRBV27; d_gene: .; j_gene: TRBJ1-5
CDR3aa: CASSESVGDSYQPQHF; CDR3nt: TGTGCCAGCAGTGAATCAGTGGGGGACAGCTATCAGCCCCAGCATTTT; abundance: .; len: 16; v_gene: TRBV6-1; d_gene: TRBD1; j_gene: TRBJ1-5
CDR3aa: CATSREGGRKEKAFF; CDR3nt: TGTGCCACCAGCAGAGAGGGGGGACGTAAGGAGAAGGCTTTCTTT; abundance: .; len: 15; v_gene: TRBV15; d_gene: .; j_gene: TRBJ1-1
CDR3aa: CAWDLPGPYEQYF; CDR3nt: TGTGCCTGGGACCTCCCAGGGCCCTACGAGCAGTACTTC; abundance: .; len: 13; v_gene: TRBV30; d_gene: .; j_gene: TRBJ2-7
CDR3aa: CASTEGTGRREAFF; CDR3nt: TGTGCCAGCACCGAAGGCACAGGACGAAGGGAAGCTTTCTTT; abundance: .; len: 14; v_gene: TRBV7-2; d_gene: .; j_gene: TRBJ1-1
CDR3aa: CASSPTGYTEAFF; CDR3nt: TGCGCCAGCAGCCCAACAGGGTACACTGAAGCTTTCTTT; abundance: .; len: 13; v_gene: TRBV10-1; d_gene: .; j_gene: TRBJ1-1
CDR3aa: CASSSTGQGGKNIQYF; CDR3nt: TGCGCCAGCAGCTCCACGGGGCAGGGGGGCAAAAACATTCAGTACTTC; abundance: .; len: 16; v_gene: TRBV5-1; d_gene: .; j_gene: TRBJ2-4
CDR3aa: CASSESARGPYEQYF; CDR3nt: TGTGCCAGCAGTGAGTCGGCCAGGGGTCCCTACGAGCAGTACTTC; abundance: .; len: 15; v_gene: TRBV6-1; d_gene: .; j_gene: TRBJ2-7
CDR3aa: CASSLGPGWDSIGYGYTF; CDR3nt: TGTGCCAGCAGTTTGGGCCCAGGATGGGACAGTATCGGCTATGGCTACACCTTC; abundance: once; len: 18; v_gene: TRBV28; d_gene: TRBD1; j_gene: TRBJ1-2
CDR3aa: CASSLGTQNTEAFF; CDR3nt: TGTGCCAGCAGCCTAGGGACACAGAACACTGAAGCTTTCTTT; abundance: .; len: 14; v_gene: TRBV5-6; d_gene: .; j_gene: TRBJ1-1
CDR3aa: CASSVGPAGGGDTQYF; CDR3nt: TGTGCCAGCAGCGTAGGTCCAGCGGGGGGTGGGGATACGCAGTATTTT; abundance: .; len: 16; v_gene: TRBV9; d_gene: TRBD2; j_gene: TRBJ2-3
CDR3aa: CASSLVGQGDGYTF; CDR3nt: TGTGCCAGCAGTTTAGTCGGACAGGGGGATGGCTACACCTTC; abundance: .; len: 14; v_gene: TRBV27; d_gene: TRBD1; j_gene: TRBJ1-2
CDR3aa: CSVEDLFGTSGAFF; CDR3nt: TGCAGCGTTGAAGATCTGTTCGGCACATCGGGAGCTTTCTTT; abundance: .; len: 14; v_gene: TRBV29-1; d_gene: .; j_gene: TRBJ1-1
CDR3aa: CASSYSTGDSSYEQYF; CDR3nt: TGTGCCAGCAGTTACTCGACAGGGGACAGCTCCTACGAGCAGTACTTC; abundance: .; len: 16; v_gene: TRBV6-6; d_gene: TRBD1; j_gene: TRBJ2-7
CDR3aa: CASSTRLAGIYEQYF; CDR3nt: TGTGCCAGTAGTACTCGACTAGCGGGGATCTACGAGCAGTACTTC; abundance: .; len: 15; v_gene: TRBV19; d_gene: TRBD2; j_gene: TRBJ2-7
CDR3aa: CAWSQDGWGYTF; CDR3nt: TGTGCCTGGAGTCAGGATGGGTGGGGCTACACCTTC; abundance: .; len: 12; v_gene: TRBV30; d_gene: .; j_gene: TRBJ1-2
CDR3aa: CASSGRGNTEAFF; CDR3nt: TGTGCCAGTAGTGGCAGGGGCAACACTGAAGCTTTCTTT; abundance: few; len: 13; v_gene: TRBV19; d_gene: .; j_gene: TRBJ1-1
CDR3aa: CASSLDRDTGGYTF; CDR3nt: TGTGCCAGCAGCTTAGACCGGGACACCGGGGGCTACACCTTC; abundance: .; len: 14; v_gene: TRBV11-1; d_gene: .; j_gene: TRBJ1-2
CDR3aa: CASSESQLTGQGGYTF; CDR3nt: TGTGCCAGCAGCGAAAGCCAACTGACAGGGCAGGGTGGCTACACCTTC; abundance: few; len: 16; v_gene: TRBV9; d_gene: TRBD1; j_gene: TRBJ1-2
CDR3aa: CASSSGGNQPQHF; CDR3nt: TGTGCCAGCAGCTCGGGTGGCAATCAGCCCCAGCATTTT; abundance: .; len: 13; v_gene: TRBV7-2; d_gene: .; j_gene: TRBJ1-5
CDR3aa: CASSEYASGGTDTQYF; CDR3nt: TGTGCCAGCAGTGAATACGCTAGCGGGGGCACAGATACGCAGTATTTT; abundance: once; len: 16; v_gene: TRBV25-1; d_gene: TRBD2; j_gene: TRBJ2-3